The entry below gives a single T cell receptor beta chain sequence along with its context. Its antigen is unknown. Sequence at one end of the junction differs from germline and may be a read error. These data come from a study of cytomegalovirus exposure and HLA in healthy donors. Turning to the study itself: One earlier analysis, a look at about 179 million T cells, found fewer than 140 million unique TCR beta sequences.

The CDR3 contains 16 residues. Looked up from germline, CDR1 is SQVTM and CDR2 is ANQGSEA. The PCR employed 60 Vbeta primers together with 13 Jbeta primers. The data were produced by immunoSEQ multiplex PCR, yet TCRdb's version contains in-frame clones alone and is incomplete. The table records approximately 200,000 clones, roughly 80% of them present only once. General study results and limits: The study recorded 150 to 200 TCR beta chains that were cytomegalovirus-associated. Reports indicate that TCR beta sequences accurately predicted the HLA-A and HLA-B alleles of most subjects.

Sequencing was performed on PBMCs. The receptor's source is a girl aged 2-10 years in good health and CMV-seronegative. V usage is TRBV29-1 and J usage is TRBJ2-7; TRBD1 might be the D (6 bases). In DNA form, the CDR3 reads TGCAGCGTCCAAGGGGTGCCAGGGGCCCTCTCCTACGGGCAGTACTTC. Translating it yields CSVQGVPGALSYGQYF.